This passage covers 20 T cell receptor beta chains from one sample sequenced in a study of shared T cell receptors in the human thymus. Produced via immunoSEQ multiplex PCR; TCRdb's table is partial and in-frame only. The repertoire consists of about 610,000 clones, with roughly 90% occurring once and the leading ten covering 0.0095% to 0.011%. The sample was also linked to a second study, of human thymus T cells.

The sample comprised thymocytes. Source of these receptors: a boy under two years old with a congenital heart defect.

This chain uses TRBV11-2 with TRBJ2-7; D may be TRBD2 (7 bases). Germline V CDR1 and CDR2: SGHAT, FQNNGV. V was shortened by 4 bases and J by 1 base, with 14 bases between the two germline ends. This CDR3 comprises 15 residues. CDR3 sequence reads: CASSSRKGGSYEQYF. The DNA of the CDR3 is TGTGCCAGCAGCTCCAGGAAGGGGGGGTCCTACGAGCAGTACTTC. Drawing the rest from reference TRBV11-2 and TRBJ2-7, the complete variable domain is EAGVAQSPRYKIIEKRQSVAFWCNPISGHATLYWYQQILGQGPKLLIQFQNNGVVDDSQLPKDRFSAERLKGVDSTLKIQPAKLEDSAVYLCASSSRKGGSYEQYFGPGTRLTVT.

CDR3 sequence (DNA): TGTGCCAGCAGGACTCCTTACAGGGCTGGGGCCAACGTCCTGACTTTC. This gives the protein CASRTPYRAGANVLTF. V gene TRBV2 combines with J gene TRBJ2-6; perhaps TRBD1 as D (6 bases). V was pared by 6 bases and J by 2 bases, with 14 bases between. The germline V gene has CDR1 SNHLY and CDR2 FYNNEI. The CDR3 runs to 16 residues. Using reference TRBV2 and TRBJ2-6 for the parts outside the CDR3, the full variable domain is EPEVTQTPSHQVTQMGQEVILRCVPISNHLYFYWYRQILGQKVEFLVSFYNNEISEKSEIFDDQFSVERPDGSNFTLKIRSTKLEDSAMYFCASRTPYRAGANVLTFGAGSRLTVL.

V gene TRBV7-9 combines with J gene TRBJ1-5, with D uncertain. CDR3 size: 14 residues. Germline assignment: CDR1 SEHNR and CDR2 FQNEAQ (reference sequence). Trimming removed 5 bases at V and 3 bases at J, with 11 bases between. The CDR3 bases are TGTGCCAGCAGCCCCTCAGGTATCAATCAGCCCCAGCATTTT. This codes for CASSPSGINQPQHF.

The gene calls are TRBV6-1 and TRBJ1-4, with a tentative D call TRBD1 (6 bases). V was trimmed by 4 bases and J by 5 bases, leaving 17 bases between them. Germline V lookup: CDR1 MNHNS, CDR2 SASEGT. This CDR3 region has 16 residues. This chain's CDR3 is CASSVGALIPNEKLFF. CDR3 nucleotides: TGTGCCAGCAGTGTGGGGGCTTTGATACCGAATGAAAAACTGTTTTTT.

This sequence joins TRBV5-6 and TRBJ2-1, with TRBD2 matching 9 bases. V lost 2 bases to trimming and J lost 3 bases; unmatched junction nucleotides: 6. The CDR3 sequence is 16 residues long. The germline V gene encodes CDR1 SGHDT and CDR2 YYEEEE. CDR3 DNA sequence: TGTGCCAGCAGCTTTCAGGGACTAGCTTTCTACAATGAGCAGTTCTTC. This encodes CASSFQGLAFYNEQFF.

This clone was detected only once. This rearrangement joins TRBV27 to TRBJ2-1; possible D gene TRBD2, 6 bases. Per the germline V gene, CDR1 is MNHEY and CDR2 is SMNVEV (reference sequence). This CDR3 is 14 amino acids long. V dropped 4 bases and J dropped 5 bases, with 12 bases sitting between them. This CDR3 reads CASSSGRRDNEQFF. CDR3 nucleotides: TGTGCCAGCAGTTCGGGGAGGAGGGACAATGAGCAGTTCTTC.

The V call is TRBV7-2, the J call TRBJ2-7; 7 bases agree with TRBD1. V was clipped by 1 base and J by 0 bases; unmatched bases: 3. Germline V CDR1 and CDR2: SGHTA, FQGNSA. CDR3 length: 15 amino acids. The CDR3 loop is CASSLGTGSSYEQYF. In nucleotides, the CDR3 is TGTGCCAGCAGCTTAGGGACAGGCAGCTCCTACGAGCAGTACTTC.

Only a few counts were recorded for this clone. The chain carries TRBV15 and TRBJ1-5; D might be TRBD1 (5 bases). The CDR3 spans 17 residues. V was cut by 0 bases and J by 7 bases, with 19 bases left in between. Germline CDR1 reads LNHNV; CDR2 reads YYDKDF (reference sequence). The CDR3 here is CATSRDREDYGAQPQHF. DNA of the CDR3: TGTGCCACCAGCAGAGATAGGGAGGATTATGGGGCCCAGCCCCAGCATTTT. Full variable domain (rest looked up from reference TRBV15 and TRBJ1-5): DAMVIQNPRYQVTQFGKPVTLSCSQTLNHNVMYWYQQKSSQAPKLLFHYYDKDFNNEADTPDNFQSRRPNTSFCFLDIRSPGLGDTAMYLCATSRDREDYGAQPQHFGDGTRLSIL.

This chain connects TRBV29-1 to TRBJ1-3, with 7 bases matching TRBD1. This CDR3 spans 16 amino acids. V lost 8 bases to trimming and J lost 2 bases; unmatched junction nucleotides: 15. CDR1 is SQVTM and CDR2 is ANQGSEA in the germline V gene. The CDR3 spells CSSQQGLLMAGNTIYF. The CDR3 DNA reads TGCAGCTCCCAACAGGGGTTATTGATGGCTGGAAACACCATATATTTT.

The chain has TRBV29-1 and TRBJ2-7; 9 nucleotides line up with TRBD2. Trimming cost V 5 bases and J 1 base; bases outside gene matches: 3. This CDR3 comprises 13 residues. Germline CDR1 is SQVTM and CDR2 is ANQGSEA. CDR3 sequence: CSVSSGASYEQYF. The CDR3 DNA is TGCAGCGTTTCTAGCGGGGCGTCCTACGAGCAGTACTTC.

This clone was observed a single time. The chain recombines TRBV28 with TRBJ1-2; 9 bases fit TRBD1. This CDR3 has 15 amino acids. V shed 5 bases, J shed 4 bases, and the junction held 8 bases outside the gene matches. Germline V gene sequence: CDR1 MDHEN, CDR2 SYDVKM. CDR3 region: CASSPPDRGGYGYTF. CDR3 sequence (DNA): TGTGCCAGCAGTCCGCCGGACAGGGGCGGCTATGGCTACACCTTC.

V is TRBV7-2 and J is TRBJ2-7; 11 nucleotides align to TRBD2. CDR3 size: 16 residues. CDR1 and CDR2 (germline): SGHTA, FQGNSA. The J segment lost 1 base and the V segment lost 8 bases, leaving 10 bases of the junction unmatched. CDR3 amino acids: CASVPSTSGISYEQYF. The CDR3 bases are TGTGCCAGCGTACCCTCGACTAGCGGGATTTCCTACGAGCAGTACTTC.

The chain carries TRBV30 and TRBJ2-7; D remains unclear. The CDR3 is 13 residues long. The germline gives CDR1 GTSNPN, CDR2 SVGIG (reference sequence). V dropped 3 bases and J dropped 9 bases, with 18 bases sitting between them. The CDR3 loop is CAWRSRRASGQYF. For the CDR3, the DNA is TGTGCCTGGAGGTCCCGGAGAGCGTCCGGGCAGTACTTC.

This chain uses TRBV28 with TRBJ1-2; TRBD1 aligns across 8 bases. CDR3 size: 13 residues. Losses at the gene ends were 6 bases for V and 3 bases for J; bases not matched to a gene: 3. Germline CDR1 reads MDHEN; CDR2 reads SYDVKM. The CDR3 sequence: CASRSTGDYGYTF. In DNA, the CDR3 is TGTGCCAGCAGGTCGACAGGGGACTATGGCTACACCTTC.

This chain links TRBV27 with TRBJ2-2, with TRBD2 matching over 14 bases. J lost 8 bases, V lost 5 bases, and 13 bases had no gene match. Germline V gene lookup returns CDR1 MNHEY and CDR2 SMNVEV (reference sequence). This CDR3 has 18 amino acids. Here the CDR3 DNA reads TGTGCCAGCAGTGCCCCCTCGGGACTAGCGGGAGTTTATGGGGAGCTGTTTTTT. Translated, it gives CASSAPSGLAGVYGELFF.

Here the CDR3 reads CASMPTSGRETQYF. CDR3 DNA sequence: TGTGCCAGCATGCCGACTAGCGGGAGGGAGACCCAGTACTTC. J is TRBJ2-5 and V is TRBV27, with 13 bases lining up with TRBD2. This CDR3 spans 14 amino acids. Germline assignment: CDR1 MNHEY and CDR2 SMNVEV (reference sequence). V shed 7 bases and J 5 bases; nucleotides not matched to a gene: 4.

The chain recombines TRBV25-1 with TRBJ2-1, with a weak D call TRBD2 (5 bases). Germline CDR1 is MGHDK and CDR2 is SYGVNS. This CDR3 comprises 16 residues. V dropped 8 bases and J dropped 0 bases, with 17 bases sitting between them. CDR3 in amino acids: CASLSERKSSYNEQFF. CDR3 sequence (DNA): TGTGCCAGCTTATCTGAGCGGAAGAGCTCCTACAATGAGCAGTTCTTC. The full variable domain, its missing parts supplied by reference TRBV25-1 and TRBJ2-1, is EADIYQTPRYLVIGTGKKITLECSQTMGHDKMYWYQQDPGMELHLIHYSYGVNSTEKGDLSSESTVSRIRTEHFPLTLESARPSHTSQYLCASLSERKSSYNEQFFGPGTRLTVL.

This chain uses TRBV30 with TRBJ2-2; tentative D call: TRBD1 (5 bases). CDR3 length equals 15 residues. V lost 2 bases to trimming and J lost 1 base, with 11 bases between them. Germline V gene data show CDR1 as GTSNPN and CDR2 as SVGIG (reference sequence). The CDR3 sequence is CAWSTTDENTGELFF. The CDR3 DNA is TGTGCCTGGAGTACGACAGACGAGAACACCGGGGAGCTGTTTTTT.

V usage is TRBV7-2 and J usage is TRBJ2-3; 10 nucleotides align to TRBD2. V dropped 5 bases and J dropped 1; count of bases not matched to a gene: 12. Per germline, CDR1 SGHTA and CDR2 FQGNSA. This CDR3 contains 18 residues. The CDR3 region is CASSPNTRLAGRTDTQYF. The CDR3 DNA reads as TGTGCCAGCAGCCCCAATACCCGACTAGCGGGCCGCACAGATACGCAGTATTTT.

The V call is TRBV19, the J call TRBJ1-5; D not certain. Germline assignment: CDR1 LNHDA and CDR2 SQIVND (reference sequence). Deletions cut 10 bases from V and 4 bases from J, with 17 bases between. The CDR3 is 14 amino acids. The CDR3 protein is CATEAAAQNQPQHF. The CDR3 nucleotides are TGTGCCACCGAGGCGGCAGCGCAAAATCAGCCCCAGCATTTT.